Listed below are T cell receptor beta chains from one sample, sequenced in a study of blood T cell repertoires in COVID-19. The method was immunoSEQ multiplex PCR; TCRdb's version includes in-frame clones alone and lacks a portion of them. This table has around 130,000 clones, around nine tenths appearing once. Sequenced: PBMCs or T cells enriched from blood (not recorded which). Source of these receptors: a woman between 45 and 60 years old who had recovered from COVID-19. Each CDR3 is given with its conserved first and last residue. The D gene is left open where the match is weak. Clone size is stated in some rows and not others, as once, few, many or a class when expanded.

D: -; J: TRBJ1-1; size: -; V: TRBV3-1/TRBV3-2; CDR3: CASSQVPYTEAFF; DNA: TGTGCCAGCAGCCAAGTCCCTTACACTGAAGCTTTCTTT
D: -; J: TRBJ1-5; size: once; V: TRBV27; CDR3: CASGRGYQPQHF; DNA: TGTGCCAGCGGCAGGGGCTATCAGCCCCAGCATTTT
D: -; J: TRBJ1-5; size: -; V: TRBV27; CDR3: CASSSEWRQPQHF; DNA: TGTGCCAGCAGTAGCGAGTGGAGGCAGCCCCAGCATTTT
D: -; J: TRBJ2-2; size: few; V: TRBV30; CDR3: CAWNVGADTGELFF; DNA: TGTGCCTGGAATGTGGGGGCCGACACCGGGGAGCTGTTTTTT
D: TRBD1; J: TRBJ1-1; size: -; V: TRBV5-6; CDR3: CASSLRGGQGRNSEAFF; DNA: TGTGCCAGCAGCTTGCGGGGGGGACAGGGTAGAAATAGTGAAGCTTTCTTT
D: -; J: TRBJ1-1; size: -; V: TRBV29-1; CDR3: CSVGGRQSQRENTEAFF; DNA: TGCAGCGTTGGAGGTCGACAGAGCCAGAGAGAGAACACTGAAGCTTTCTTT
D: -; J: TRBJ1-5; size: -; V: TRBV6-2/TRBV6-3; CDR3: CASSYSGGPRQHF; DNA: TGTGCCAGCAGTTACTCGGGGGGGCCCCGGCAGCATTTT
D: -; J: TRBJ2-6; size: -; V: TRBV2; CDR3: CASSQGLSSGANVLTF; DNA: TGTGCCAGCTCTCAGGGACTTAGCTCTGGGGCCAACGTCCTGACTTTC
D: -; J: TRBJ1-1; size: -; V: TRBV5-1; CDR3: CASSLAFLNTEAFF; DNA: TGCGCCAGCAGCTTGGCCTTCTTGAACACTGAAGCTTTCTTT
D: TRBD1; J: TRBJ1-2; size: -; V: TRBV7-9; CDR3: CASSLAAGTGEYGYTF; DNA: TGTGCCAGCAGCTTAGCAGCCGGGACAGGAGAGTATGGCTACACCTTC
D: -; J: TRBJ1-1; size: -; V: TRBV11-2; CDR3: CASSLALRVRTEAFF; DNA: TGTGCCAGCAGCTTAGCTCTGAGGGTTCGGACTGAAGCTTTCTTT
D: -; J: TRBJ2-7; size: -; V: TRBV4-3; CDR3: CASSQVTAASYEQYF; DNA: TGCGCCAGCAGCCAAGTAACAGCGGCTTCATACGAGCAGTACTTC
D: -; J: TRBJ1-1; size: -; V: TRBV3-1/TRBV3-2; CDR3: CASSPGSVTEAFF; DNA: TGTGCCAGCAGCCCCGGGAGCGTTACTGAAGCTTTCTTT
D: TRBD1; J: TRBJ1-2; size: -; V: TRBV5-1; CDR3: CASSERTGAEGYTF; DNA: TGCGCCAGCAGCGAACGGACAGGGGCGGAGGGCTACACCTTC
D: TRBD1; J: TRBJ2-1; size: -; V: TRBV9; CDR3: CASSPGTGSYNEQFF; DNA: TGTGCCAGCAGCCCAGGGACAGGCTCCTACAATGAGCAGTTCTTC
D: -; J: TRBJ1-1; size: -; V: TRBV6-4; CDR3: CASSATVGNTEAFF; DNA: TGTGCCAGCAGCGCGACAGTCGGCAACACTGAAGCTTTCTTT
D: -; J: TRBJ2-7; size: -; V: TRBV12-3/TRBV12-4; CDR3: CASSSPGSYEQYF; DNA: TGTGCCAGCAGTTCCCCAGGGTCCTACGAGCAGTACTTC
D: -; J: TRBJ2-3; size: -; V: TRBV27; CDR3: CASSLFRTRGDTQYF; DNA: TGTGCCAGCAGTTTATTTAGGACTCGAGGGGATACGCAGTATTTT
D: TRBD2; J: TRBJ2-1; size: -; V: TRBV7-2; CDR3: CASSPSSGGSYNEQFF; DNA: TGTGCCAGCAGCCCCAGCAGCGGGGGTTCCTACAATGAGCAGTTCTTC
D: -; J: TRBJ2-1; size: -; V: TRBV30; CDR3: CAWSVYDTSSSYNEQFF; DNA: TGTGCCTGGAGTGTATATGACACCTCGAGCTCCTACAATGAGCAGTTCTTC
D: -; J: TRBJ2-5; size: -; V: TRBV27; CDR3: CASSRTRVETQYF; DNA: TGTGCCAGCAGCCGAACTAGAGTAGAGACCCAGTACTTC
D: -; J: TRBJ2-2; size: -; V: TRBV30; CDR3: CAWTLGATTGELFF; DNA: TGTGCCTGGACCCTGGGGGCTACCACCGGGGAGCTGTTTTTT
D: -; J: TRBJ1-1; size: -; V: TRBV6-2/TRBV6-3; CDR3: CASSYGTPNTEAFF; DNA: TGTGCCAGCAGTTACGGGACTCCGAACACTGAAGCTTTCTTT
D: -; J: TRBJ1-2; size: once; V: TRBV29-1; CDR3: CSVEARGLDYGYTF; DNA: TGCAGCGTTGAAGCCCGGGGTTTGGACTATGGCTACACCTTC
D: TRBD1; J: TRBJ1-5; size: -; V: TRBV5-4; CDR3: CASSGGLGQPQHF; DNA: TGTGCCAGCTCAGGGGGTCTAGGGCAGCCCCAGCATTTT
D: -; J: TRBJ1-6; size: -; V: TRBV5-1; CDR3: CASSLDWANSPLHF; DNA: TGCGCCAGCAGCTTGGATTGGGCTAATTCACCCCTCCACTTT
D: -; J: TRBJ2-7; size: once; V: TRBV7-9; CDR3: CATQGPPSYEQYF; DNA: TGTGCCACACAGGGTCCCCCGTCCTACGAGCAGTACTTC
D: TRBD1; J: TRBJ1-1; size: -; V: TRBV5-1; CDR3: CASSRGTGTNTEAFF; DNA: TGCGCCAGCAGCCGAGGGACAGGGACTAACACTGAAGCTTTCTTT
D: TRBD1; J: TRBJ2-2; size: -; V: TRBV7-6; CDR3: CASSLTTGGRETGELFF; DNA: TGTGCCAGCAGCTTAACGACAGGGGGCCGTGAAACCGGGGAGCTGTTTTTT
D: TRBD1; J: TRBJ1-3; size: -; V: TRBV4-3; CDR3: CASSPDRETGNTIYF; DNA: TGCGCCAGCAGCCCGGACAGGGAAACTGGAAACACCATATATTTT
D: -; J: TRBJ2-3; size: -; V: TRBV6-1; CDR3: CASSEAVGGTLDTQYF; DNA: TGTGCCAGCAGTGAAGCTGTCGGGGGGACATTAGATACGCAGTATTTT
D: -; J: TRBJ2-7; size: -; V: TRBV6-5; CDR3: CASRGPASYEQYF; DNA: TGTGCCAGCCGAGGGCCGGCCTCCTACGAGCAGTACTTC
D: TRBD1; J: TRBJ2-7; size: once; V: TRBV5-1; CDR3: CASSLTPTGSAYEQYF; DNA: TGCGCCAGCAGCTTGACCCCGACAGGGAGCGCCTACGAGCAGTACTTC
D: TRBD2; J: TRBJ2-5; size: -; V: TRBV7-2; CDR3: CASSPSGGARQETQYF; DNA: TGTGCCAGCAGCCCCTCCGGGGGGGCCAGACAAGAGACCCAGTACTTC
D: -; J: TRBJ2-7; size: -; V: TRBV6-5; CDR3: CASKREGGESYEQYF; DNA: TGTGCCAGCAAAAGGGAAGGGGGGGAATCATACGAGCAGTACTTC
D: -; J: TRBJ1-2; size: once; V: TRBV11-3; CDR3: CASSLEAGYGYTF; DNA: TGTGCCAGCAGCTTAGAGGCAGGGTATGGCTACACCTTC
D: TRBD1; J: TRBJ2-7; size: -; V: TRBV5-1; CDR3: CASTDRDPSYEQYF; DNA: TGCGCCAGCACAGACAGGGACCCCTCCTACGAGCAGTACTTC
D: -; J: TRBJ2-1; size: -; V: TRBV4-1; CDR3: CASSRGYNEQFF; DNA: TGCGCCAGCAGCAGGGGGTACAATGAGCAGTTCTTC
D: -; J: TRBJ1-2; size: -; V: TRBV7-9; CDR3: CASSSPEGANYGYTF; DNA: TGTGCCAGCAGCTCCCCGGAGGGCGCTAACTATGGCTACACCTTC
D: TRBD1; J: TRBJ1-4; size: -; V: TRBV6-1; CDR3: CASSDPGGDSNEKLFF; DNA: TGTGCCAGCAGTGATCCAGGGGGCGATTCTAATGAAAAACTGTTTTTT
D: -; J: TRBJ1-6; size: -; V: TRBV6-5; CDR3: CASSTGSYNSPLHF; DNA: TGTGCCAGCTCCACGGGCTCCTATAATTCACCCCTCCACTTT
D: -; J: TRBJ2-6; size: -; V: TRBV9; CDR3: CASSVEGQGGVLTF; DNA: TGTGCCAGCAGCGTAGAAGGACAGGGAGGGGTCCTGACTTTC
D: -; J: TRBJ1-1; size: -; V: TRBV7-9; CDR3: CASSPRGRSLNTEAFF; DNA: TGTGCCAGCAGCCCACGGGGGAGGTCGCTGAACACTGAAGCTTTCTTT
D: TRBD1; J: TRBJ2-7; size: -; V: TRBV4-1; CDR3: CASSQSGTGDYEQYF; DNA: TGCGCCAGCAGCCAAAGTGGGACAGGGGACTACGAGCAGTACTTC
D: -; J: TRBJ1-6; size: -; V: TRBV30; CDR3: CAWRLAGNNSPLHF; DNA: TGTGCCTGGAGATTGGCAGGGAATAATTCACCCCTCCACTTT
D: -; J: TRBJ2-2; size: -; V: TRBV5-1; CDR3: CASSLLSAAGELFF; DNA: TGCGCCAGCAGCTTGTTGTCCGCAGCCGGGGAGCTGTTTTTT
D: -; J: TRBJ2-6; size: -; V: TRBV4-1; CDR3: CASSQDTSGGANVLTF; DNA: TGCGCCAGCAGCCAAGATACGTCAGGGGGGGCCAACGTCCTGACTTTC
D: -; J: TRBJ1-4; size: -; V: TRBV3-1/TRBV3-2; CDR3: CASSRWGWEQERTNEKLFF; DNA: TGTGCCAGCAGCCGATGGGGTTGGGAGCAAGAGAGAACTAATGAAAAACTGTTTTTT
D: TRBD2; J: TRBJ2-3; size: -; V: TRBV7-2; CDR3: CASSSGLAADTQYF; DNA: TGTGCCAGCAGCTCGGGACTAGCGGCAGATACGCAGTATTTT
D: -; J: TRBJ1-3; size: -; V: TRBV2; CDR3: CASSEGAGAGNTIYF; DNA: TGTGCCAGCAGTGAAGGCGCGGGGGCTGGAAACACCATATATTTT